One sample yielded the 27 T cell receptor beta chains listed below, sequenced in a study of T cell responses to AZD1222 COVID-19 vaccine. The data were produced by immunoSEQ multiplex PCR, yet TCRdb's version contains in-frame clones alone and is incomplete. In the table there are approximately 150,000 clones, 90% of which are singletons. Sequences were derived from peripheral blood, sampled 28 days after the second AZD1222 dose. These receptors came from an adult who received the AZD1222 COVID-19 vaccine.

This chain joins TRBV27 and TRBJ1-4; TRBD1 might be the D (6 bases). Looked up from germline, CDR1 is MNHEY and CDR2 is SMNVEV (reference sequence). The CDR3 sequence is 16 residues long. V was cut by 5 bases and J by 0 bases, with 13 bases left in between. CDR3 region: CASSPWTVATNEKLFF. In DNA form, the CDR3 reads TGTGCCAGCAGTCCCTGGACAGTTGCAACTAATGAAAAACTGTTTTTT.

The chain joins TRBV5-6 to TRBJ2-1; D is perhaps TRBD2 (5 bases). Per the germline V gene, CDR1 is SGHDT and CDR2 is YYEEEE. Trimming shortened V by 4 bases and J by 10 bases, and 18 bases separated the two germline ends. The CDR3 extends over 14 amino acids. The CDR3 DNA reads TGTGCCAGCAGCCGGACCGGGGAATTCGGGGAGCAGTTCTTC. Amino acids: CASSRTGEFGEQFF.

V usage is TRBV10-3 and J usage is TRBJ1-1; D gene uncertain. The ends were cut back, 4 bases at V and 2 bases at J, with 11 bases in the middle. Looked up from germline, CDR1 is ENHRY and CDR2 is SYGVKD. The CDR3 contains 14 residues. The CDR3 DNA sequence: TGTGCCATCAGTGGCGAGTGGGGAAACACTGAAGCTTTCTTT. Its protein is CAISGEWGNTEAFF.

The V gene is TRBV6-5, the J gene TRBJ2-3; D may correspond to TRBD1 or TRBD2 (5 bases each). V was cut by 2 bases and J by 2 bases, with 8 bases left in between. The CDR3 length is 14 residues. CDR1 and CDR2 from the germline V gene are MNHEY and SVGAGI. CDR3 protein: CASSYGGHTDTQYF. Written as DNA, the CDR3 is TGTGCCAGCAGTTACGGGGGTCACACAGATACGCAGTATTTT.

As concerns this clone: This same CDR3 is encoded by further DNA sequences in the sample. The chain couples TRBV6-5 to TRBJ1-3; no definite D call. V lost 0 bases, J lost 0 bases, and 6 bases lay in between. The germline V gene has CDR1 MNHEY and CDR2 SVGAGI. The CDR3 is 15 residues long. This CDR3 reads CASSYSGSSGNTIYF. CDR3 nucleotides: TGTGCCAGCAGTTACTCTGGGAGCTCTGGAAACACCATATATTTT.

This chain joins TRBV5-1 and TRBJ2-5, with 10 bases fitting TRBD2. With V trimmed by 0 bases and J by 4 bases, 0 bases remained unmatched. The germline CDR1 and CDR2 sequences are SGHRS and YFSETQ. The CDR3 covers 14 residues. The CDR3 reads CASSLGLAGETQYF. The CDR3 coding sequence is TGCGCCAGCAGCTTGGGACTAGCGGGAGAGACCCAGTACTTC. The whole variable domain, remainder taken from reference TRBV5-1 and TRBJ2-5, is KAGVTQTPRYLIKTRGQQVTLSCSPISGHRSVSWYQQTPGQGLQFLFEYFSETQRNKGNFPGRFSGRQFSNSRSEMNVSTLELGDSALYLCASSLGLAGETQYFGPGTRLLVL.

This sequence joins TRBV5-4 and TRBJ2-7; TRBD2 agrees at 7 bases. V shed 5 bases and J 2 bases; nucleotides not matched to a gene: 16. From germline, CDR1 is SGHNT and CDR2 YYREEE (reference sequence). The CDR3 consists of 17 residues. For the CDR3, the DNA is TGTGCCAGCAGTCCAGCGGTTACGGGAGGCAGGACCTACGAGCAGTACTTC. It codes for CASSPAVTGGRTYEQYF.

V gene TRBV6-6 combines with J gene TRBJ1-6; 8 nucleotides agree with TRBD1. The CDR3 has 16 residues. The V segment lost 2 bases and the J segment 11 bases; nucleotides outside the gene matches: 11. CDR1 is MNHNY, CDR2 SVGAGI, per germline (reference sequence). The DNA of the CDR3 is TGTGCCAGCAGTTACGGGTTGGACAGGGCGCCGGCACCCCTCCACTTT. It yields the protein CASSYGLDRAPAPLHF.

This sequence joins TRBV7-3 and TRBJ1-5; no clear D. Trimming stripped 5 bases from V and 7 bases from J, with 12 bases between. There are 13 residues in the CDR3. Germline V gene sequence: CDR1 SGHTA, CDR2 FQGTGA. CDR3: CASSRDYRQPQHF. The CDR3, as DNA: TGTGCCAGCAGCCGCGACTACCGACAGCCCCAGCATTTT.

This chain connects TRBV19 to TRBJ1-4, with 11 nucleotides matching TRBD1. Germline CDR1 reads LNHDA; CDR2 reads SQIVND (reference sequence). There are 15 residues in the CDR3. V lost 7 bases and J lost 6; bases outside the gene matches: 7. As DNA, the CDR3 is TGTGCCAGTACCCACCCGGGACAGGGGGATGAAAAACTGTTTTTT. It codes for CASTHPGQGDEKLFF.

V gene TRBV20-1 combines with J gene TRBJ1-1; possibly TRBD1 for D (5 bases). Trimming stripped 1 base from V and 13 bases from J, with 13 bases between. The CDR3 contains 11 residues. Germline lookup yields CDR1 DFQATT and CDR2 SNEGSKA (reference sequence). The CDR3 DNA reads TGCAGTGCTAGAGTCTTGTTGGGGGGTTTCTTT. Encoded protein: CSARVLLGGFF.

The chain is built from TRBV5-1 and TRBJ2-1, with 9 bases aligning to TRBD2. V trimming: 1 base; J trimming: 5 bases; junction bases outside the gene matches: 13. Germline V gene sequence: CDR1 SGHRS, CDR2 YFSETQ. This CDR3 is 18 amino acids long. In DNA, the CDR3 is TGCGCCAGCAGCTTGTCCCCAGGGAGCGGGGGGACAAACAATGAGCAGTTCTTC. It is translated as CASSLSPGSGGTNNEQFF.

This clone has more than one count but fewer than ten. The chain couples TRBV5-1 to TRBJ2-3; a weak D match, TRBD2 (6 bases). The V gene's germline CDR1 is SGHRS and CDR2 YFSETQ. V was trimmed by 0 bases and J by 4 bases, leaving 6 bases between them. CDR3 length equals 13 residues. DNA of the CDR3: TGCGCCAGCAGCTTGGGGGGGGCAGATACGCAGTATTTT. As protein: CASSLGGADTQYF.

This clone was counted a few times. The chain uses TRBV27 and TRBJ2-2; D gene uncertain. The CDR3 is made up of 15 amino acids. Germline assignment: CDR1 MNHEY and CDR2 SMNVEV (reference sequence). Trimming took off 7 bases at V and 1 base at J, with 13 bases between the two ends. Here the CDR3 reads CASTPGLLNTGELFF. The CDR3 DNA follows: TGTGCCAGCACCCCCGGGCTACTGAACACCGGGGAGCTGTTTTTT.

The CDR3 loop is CASSSGQGINEQFF. The CDR3 nucleotides are TGTGCCAGCAGCTCGGGACAGGGAATCAATGAGCAGTTCTTC. The chain employs TRBV7-9 and TRBJ2-1; 9 bases map to TRBD1. V lost 4 bases, J lost 6 bases, and 4 bases stayed unmatched. The germline V gene encodes CDR1 SEHNR and CDR2 FQNEAQ (reference sequence). The CDR3 sequence is 14 residues long.

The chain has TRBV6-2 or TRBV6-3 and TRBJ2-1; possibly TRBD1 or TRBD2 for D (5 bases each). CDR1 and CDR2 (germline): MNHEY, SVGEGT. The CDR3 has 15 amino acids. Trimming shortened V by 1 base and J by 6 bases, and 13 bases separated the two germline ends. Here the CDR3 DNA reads TGTGCCAGCAGTTACTTTCGGGACGGCATCAATGAGCAGTTCTTC. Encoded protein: CASSYFRDGINEQFF.

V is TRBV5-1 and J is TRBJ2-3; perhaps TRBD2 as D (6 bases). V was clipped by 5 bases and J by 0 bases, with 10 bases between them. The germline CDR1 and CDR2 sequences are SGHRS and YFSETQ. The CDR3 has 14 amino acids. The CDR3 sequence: CASSIAASTDTQYF. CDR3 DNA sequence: TGCGCCAGCAGTATAGCGGCTAGCACAGATACGCAGTATTTT.

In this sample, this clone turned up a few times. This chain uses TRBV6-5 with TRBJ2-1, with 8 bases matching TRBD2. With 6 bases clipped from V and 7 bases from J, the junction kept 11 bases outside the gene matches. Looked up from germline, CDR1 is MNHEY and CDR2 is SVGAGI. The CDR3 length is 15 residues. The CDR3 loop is CASRKRLATGNEQFF. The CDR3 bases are TGTGCCAGCAGGAAAAGACTAGCGACGGGGAATGAGCAGTTCTTC.

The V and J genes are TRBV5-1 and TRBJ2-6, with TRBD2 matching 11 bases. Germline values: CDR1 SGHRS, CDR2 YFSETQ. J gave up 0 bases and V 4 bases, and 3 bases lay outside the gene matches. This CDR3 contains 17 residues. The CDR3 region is CASSVLAGGSGANVLTF. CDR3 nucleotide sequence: TGCGCCAGCAGCGTCCTAGCGGGGGGCTCTGGGGCCAACGTCCTGACTTTC. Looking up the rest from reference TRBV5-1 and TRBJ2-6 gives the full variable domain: KAGVTQTPRYLIKTRGQQVTLSCSPISGHRSVSWYQQTPGQGLQFLFEYFSETQRNKGNFPGRFSGRQFSNSRSEMNVSTLELGDSALYLCASSVLAGGSGANVLTFGAGSRLTVL.

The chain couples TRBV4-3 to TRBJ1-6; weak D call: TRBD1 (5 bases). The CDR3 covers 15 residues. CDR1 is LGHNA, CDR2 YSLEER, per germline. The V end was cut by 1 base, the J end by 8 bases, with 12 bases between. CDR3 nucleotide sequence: TGCGCCAGCAGCCAAGGGCAGCGGGGGTATTCACCCCTCCACTTT. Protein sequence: CASSQGQRGYSPLHF.

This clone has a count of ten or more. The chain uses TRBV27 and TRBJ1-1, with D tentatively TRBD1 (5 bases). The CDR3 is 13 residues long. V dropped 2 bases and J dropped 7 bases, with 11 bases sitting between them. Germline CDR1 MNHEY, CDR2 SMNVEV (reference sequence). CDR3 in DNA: TGTGCCAGCAGTTTAAGTTTAGGGGTTGAAGCTTTCTTT. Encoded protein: CASSLSLGVEAFF.

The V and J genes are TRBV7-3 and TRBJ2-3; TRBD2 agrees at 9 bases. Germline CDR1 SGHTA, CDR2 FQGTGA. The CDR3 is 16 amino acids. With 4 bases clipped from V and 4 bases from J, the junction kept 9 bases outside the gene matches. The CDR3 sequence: CASSSRVAGAADTQYF. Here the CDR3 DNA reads TGTGCCAGCAGCTCTAGGGTAGCGGGGGCAGCAGATACGCAGTATTTT.

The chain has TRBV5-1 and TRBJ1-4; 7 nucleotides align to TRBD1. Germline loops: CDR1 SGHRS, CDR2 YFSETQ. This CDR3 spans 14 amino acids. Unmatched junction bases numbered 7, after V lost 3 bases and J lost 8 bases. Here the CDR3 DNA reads TGCGCCAGCAGCTGGGGGACAGAGGAGGAAAAACTGTTTTTT. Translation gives CASSWGTEEEKLFF.

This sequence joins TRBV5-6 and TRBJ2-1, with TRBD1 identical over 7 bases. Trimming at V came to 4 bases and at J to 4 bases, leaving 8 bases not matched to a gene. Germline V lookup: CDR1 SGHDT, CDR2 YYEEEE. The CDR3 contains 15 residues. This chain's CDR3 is CASSKTGSGYNEQFF. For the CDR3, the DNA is TGTGCCAGCAGCAAGACAGGGAGTGGGTACAATGAGCAGTTCTTC.

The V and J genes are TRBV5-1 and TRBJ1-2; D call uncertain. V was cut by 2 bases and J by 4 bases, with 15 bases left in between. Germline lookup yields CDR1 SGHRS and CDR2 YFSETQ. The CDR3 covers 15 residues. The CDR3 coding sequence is TGCGCCAGCAGCTTAGGTGGAGGGATCGTCTATGGCTACACCTTC. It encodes CASSLGGGIVYGYTF.

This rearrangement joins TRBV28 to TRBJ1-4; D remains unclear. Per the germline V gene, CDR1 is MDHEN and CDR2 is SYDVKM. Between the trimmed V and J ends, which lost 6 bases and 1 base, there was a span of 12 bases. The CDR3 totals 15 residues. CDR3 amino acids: CASSPVGGTNEKLFF. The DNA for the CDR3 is TGTGCCAGCAGCCCAGTTGGCGGAACTAATGAAAAACTGTTTTTT.

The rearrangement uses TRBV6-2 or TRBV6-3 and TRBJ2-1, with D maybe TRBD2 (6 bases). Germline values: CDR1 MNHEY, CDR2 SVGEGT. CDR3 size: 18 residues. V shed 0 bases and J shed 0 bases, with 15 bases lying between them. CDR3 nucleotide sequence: TGTGCCAGCAGTTACTCCGAGGAAGCGGGCCACTCCTACAATGAGCAGTTCTTC. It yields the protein CASSYSEEAGHSYNEQFF.